This T cell receptor (beta chain) was observed in a study of blood T cell repertoires in COVID-19 (dated by TCRdb to the early 2020s). At the level of the whole study: Samples from collaborators originated in the United States, Italy and Spain and spanned both the acute and convalescent phases of COVID-19. The prospective study material was composed of cDNA or gDNA derived from T cells, B-cell-depleted T cells, or PBMCs. Deeply sampled blood TCRbeta repertoires from subjects exposed to, actively infected with, or recovered from COVID-19 were included in the dataset. A freely available public database, intended as a resource for researchers studying the immune response to SARS-CoV-2, is where the repertoires were released. Samples came from the ongoing ImmuneRACE study (first 160 participants) plus 1,254 subjects from 6 global collaborators. Sample metadata almost always included a de-identified subject ID, COVID-19 status, age in years and sex. Where HLA class I and class II types were available, the types were taken from metadata supplied by the sample provider, not from assay-based typing. Broad study findings and their caveats: Clinical and demographic metadata were provided uncurated, with the amount varying by source and participant.

TCRbeta CDR3 regions were amplified from genomic DNA using the immunoSEQ Assay, a bias-controlled multiplex PCR. The published analysis was carried out like this. Nucleated cell counts per sample were estimated from amplification of reference gene primers within the assay. To quantify the absolute abundance of each unique TCRbeta CDR3 rearrangement, sequence reads were collapsed and filtered. For each sample, productive Simpson clonality was calculated as the square root of Simpson's diversity index over productive rearrangements. TCRdb carries this immuneACCESS record with in-frame sequences only. Its versions omit some clonotypes, under half of them owing to an unresolved V gene in the studies checked, with the rest unexplained. V, J and clone size are taken as reported in that table, and D and trimming were inferred from the DNA itself. Across this sample there are around 450,000 clones, with around 90% seen only once. The ten top clones hold around 0.7% of the sample.

Participants in the prospective study were aged roughly 18 to 100 years, lived in 20 to 30 United States geographic areas, and enrolled through a virtual design. To assign participants to cohorts, the prospective study relied on clinical history that participants themselves reported in a screening survey and a study questionnaire. For ImmuneRACE Cohort 3, a participant was defined as recovered based on two consecutive negative NP/OP PCR tests, clearance by a healthcare professional, or resolution of symptoms. Each participant in the prospective study had whole blood, serum and a nasopharyngeal or oropharyngeal swab collected by mobile phlebotomists. Prospective study participants could optionally give additional blood draws and questionnaires over an approximately two-month period. Before DNA extraction, prospective study blood samples were shipped either frozen or at room temperature. CDR1 and CDR2 are drawn from the germline V gene: SGHRS, YFSETQ. V ends up 2 bases short and J 2 bases short, with an unmatched junction base count of 3. The CDR3 starts with the cysteine, ends with the phenylalanine, and has 17 residues. The entry retains the CDR3 DNA only, 51 bases that are in frame from base 1.

Concerning this clone: No antigen is known for it. Base qualities were left out, and no much larger clone turns up one base away.

The TCR originated in a woman younger than 35 who had recovered from COVID-19. The chain is made from TRBV5-1 and TRBJ2-3, and TRBD2 matches 15 of the central bases. The source material was PBMCs or T cells enriched from blood (not recorded which). The DNA is TGCGCCAGCAGCTTAGGACTAGCGGGGGGGTACACAGATACGCAGTATTTT. The translation is CASSLGLAGGYTDTQYF.